What follows are 5 T cell receptor beta chains derived from one specimen sequenced in a study of cytomegalovirus exposure and HLA in healthy donors. Researchers ran the PCR with 60 Vbeta and 13 Jbeta primers. TCRdb's copy holds only in-frame clones and misses some; the assay was immunoSEQ multiplex PCR. The repertoire holds 90,000 to 120,000 clones, 81% seen once, with approximately 2% in the top ten. The sequenced sample was PBMCs. These receptors came from a man under 40 in good health and CMV-seronegative.

The table lists this clone with a count of one. This chain connects TRBV28 to TRBJ1-2; TRBD1 might be the D (5 bases). Trimming pared 5 bases from V and 3 bases from J, leaving 10 bases between. Germline values: CDR1 MDHEN, CDR2 SYDVKM. The CDR3 loop spans 13 amino acids. The CDR3: CASSAQGYYGYTF. The CDR3 DNA reads TGTGCCAGCAGTGCTCAGGGTTACTATGGCTACACCTTC.

This clone was detected once. The chain carries TRBV15 and TRBJ2-2; 8 bases are a match to TRBD1. V trimming: 3 bases; J trimming: 0 bases; junction bases outside the gene matches: 3. CDR3 length: 16 residues. Germline CDR1 reads LNHNV; CDR2 reads YYDKDF (reference sequence). CDR3 region: CATSRLQGANTGELFF. DNA of the CDR3: TGTGCCACCAGCAGGCTACAGGGGGCGAACACCGGGGAGCTGTTTTTT.

The gene calls are TRBV5-1 and TRBJ1-1; 8 bases fit TRBD1. Germline V gene lookup returns CDR1 SGHRS and CDR2 YFSETQ. V trimming: 2 bases; J trimming: 4 bases; junction bases outside the gene matches: 4. CDR3 length equals 14 residues. The CDR3 here is CASSFTGGGTEAFF. In DNA form, the CDR3 reads TGCGCCAGCAGCTTCACAGGGGGAGGCACTGAAGCTTTCTTT.

The J gene is TRBJ2-7, the V gene TRBV7-9; 8 positions match TRBD2. Germline V lookup: CDR1 SEHNR, CDR2 FQNEAQ (reference sequence). The CDR3 has 15 amino acids. J was trimmed by 5 bases and V by 2 bases; bases with no gene match: 8. CDR3 amino acids: CASSLPPGGADEQYF. The DNA of the CDR3 is TGTGCCAGCAGCTTACCCCCGGGGGGGGCGGACGAGCAGTACTTC. The whole variable domain, filled in from reference TRBV7-9 and TRBJ2-7, reads DTGVSQNPRHKITKRGQNVTFRCDPISEHNRLYWYRQTLGQGPEFLTYFQNEAQLEKSRLLSDRFSAERPKGSFSTLEIQRTEQGDSAMYLCASSLPPGGADEQYFGPGTRLTVT.

The chain employs TRBV5-6 and TRBJ1-4; D is uncertain. Germline loops: CDR1 SGHDT, CDR2 YYEEEE. The CDR3 has 16 amino acids. V was pared by 7 bases and J by 8 bases, with 24 bases between. The CDR3 sequence is CASAAKSRQTGEKLFF. For the CDR3, the DNA is TGTGCCAGCGCGGCTAAATCAAGGCAAACGGGGGAAAAACTGTTTTTT.